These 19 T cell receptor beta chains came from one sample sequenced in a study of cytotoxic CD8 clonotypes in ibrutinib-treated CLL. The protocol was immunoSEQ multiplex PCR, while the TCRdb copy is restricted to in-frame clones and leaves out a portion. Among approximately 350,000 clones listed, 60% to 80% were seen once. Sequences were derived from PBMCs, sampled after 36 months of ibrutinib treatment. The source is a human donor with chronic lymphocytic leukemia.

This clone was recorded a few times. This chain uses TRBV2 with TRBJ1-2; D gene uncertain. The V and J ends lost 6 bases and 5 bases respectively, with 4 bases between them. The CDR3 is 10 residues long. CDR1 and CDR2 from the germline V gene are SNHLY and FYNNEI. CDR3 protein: CASSSYGYTF. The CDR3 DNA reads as TGTGCCAGCAGCAGTTATGGCTACACCTTC.

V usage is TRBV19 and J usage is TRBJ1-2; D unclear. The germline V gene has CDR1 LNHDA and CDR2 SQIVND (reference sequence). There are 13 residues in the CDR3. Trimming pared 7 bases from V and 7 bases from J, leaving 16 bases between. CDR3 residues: CASTARLRLGYTF. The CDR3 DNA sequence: TGTGCCAGTACAGCACGACTCAGACTTGGCTACACCTTC.

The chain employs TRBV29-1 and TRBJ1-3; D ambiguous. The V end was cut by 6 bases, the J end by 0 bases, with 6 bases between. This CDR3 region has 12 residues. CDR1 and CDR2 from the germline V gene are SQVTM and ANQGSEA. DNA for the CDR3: TGCAGCGTCACCGGCTCTGGAAACACCATATATTTT. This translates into CSVTGSGNTIYF.

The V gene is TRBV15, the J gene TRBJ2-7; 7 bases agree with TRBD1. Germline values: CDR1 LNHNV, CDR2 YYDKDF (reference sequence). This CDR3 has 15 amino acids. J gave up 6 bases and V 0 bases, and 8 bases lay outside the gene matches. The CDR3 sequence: CATSRDPFRDSEQYF. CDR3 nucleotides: TGTGCCACCAGCAGAGATCCATTCCGGGACAGCGAGCAGTACTTC.

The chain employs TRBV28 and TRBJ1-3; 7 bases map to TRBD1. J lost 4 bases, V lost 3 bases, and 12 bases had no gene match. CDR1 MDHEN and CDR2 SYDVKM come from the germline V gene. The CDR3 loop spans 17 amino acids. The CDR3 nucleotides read TGTGCCAGCAGTTTTTCAAGAGGGGGCGCACCAGGAAACACCATATATTTT. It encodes CASSFSRGGAPGNTIYF.

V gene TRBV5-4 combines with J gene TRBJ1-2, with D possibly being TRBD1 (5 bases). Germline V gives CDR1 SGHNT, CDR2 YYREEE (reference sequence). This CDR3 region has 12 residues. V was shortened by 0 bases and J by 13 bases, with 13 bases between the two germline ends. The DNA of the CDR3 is TGTGCCAGCAGCTTGGAGACAGCCCGAAGCACCTTC. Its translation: CASSLETARSTF.

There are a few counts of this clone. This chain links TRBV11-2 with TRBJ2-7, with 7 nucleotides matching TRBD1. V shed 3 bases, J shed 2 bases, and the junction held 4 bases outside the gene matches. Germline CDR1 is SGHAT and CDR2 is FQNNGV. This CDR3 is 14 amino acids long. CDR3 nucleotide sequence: TGTGCCAGCAGCTTCGGGACAGACACCTACGAGCAGTACTTC. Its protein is CASSFGTDTYEQYF.

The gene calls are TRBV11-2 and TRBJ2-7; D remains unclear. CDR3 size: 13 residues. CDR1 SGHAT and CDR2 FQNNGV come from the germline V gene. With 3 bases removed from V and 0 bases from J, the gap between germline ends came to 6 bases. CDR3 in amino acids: CASSLVSSYEQYF. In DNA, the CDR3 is TGTGCCAGCAGCTTGGTCAGCTCCTACGAGCAGTACTTC.

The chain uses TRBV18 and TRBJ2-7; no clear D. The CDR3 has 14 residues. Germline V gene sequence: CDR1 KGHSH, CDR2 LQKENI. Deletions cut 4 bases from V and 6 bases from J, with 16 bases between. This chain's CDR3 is CASSLGTTPREQYF. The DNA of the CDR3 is TGTGCCAGCTCACTTGGCACTACCCCCCGCGAGCAGTACTTC. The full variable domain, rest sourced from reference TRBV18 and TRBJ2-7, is NAGVMQNPRHLVRRRGQEARLRCSPMKGHSHVYWYRQLPEEGLKFMVYLQKENIIDESGMPKERFSAEFPKEGPSILRIQQVVRGDSAAYFCASSLGTTPREQYFGPGTRLTVT.

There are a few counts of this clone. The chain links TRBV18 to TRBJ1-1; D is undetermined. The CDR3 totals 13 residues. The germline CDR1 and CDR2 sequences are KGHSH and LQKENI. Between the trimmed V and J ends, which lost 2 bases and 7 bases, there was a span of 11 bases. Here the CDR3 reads CASSPRSTDEAFF. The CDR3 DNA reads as TGTGCCAGCTCACCAAGGTCGACGGATGAAGCTTTCTTT.

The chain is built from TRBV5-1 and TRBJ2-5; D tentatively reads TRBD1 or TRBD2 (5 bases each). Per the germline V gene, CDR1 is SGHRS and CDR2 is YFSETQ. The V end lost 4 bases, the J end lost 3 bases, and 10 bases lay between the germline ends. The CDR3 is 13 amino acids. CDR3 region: CASSPMGEETQYF. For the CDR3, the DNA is TGCGCCAGCAGCCCAATGGGGGAAGAGACCCAGTACTTC.

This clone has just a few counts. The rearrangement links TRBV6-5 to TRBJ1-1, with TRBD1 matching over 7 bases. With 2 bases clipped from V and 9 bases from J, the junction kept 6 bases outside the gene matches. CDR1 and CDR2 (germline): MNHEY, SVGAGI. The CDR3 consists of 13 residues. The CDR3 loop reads CASSYLPGQQAFF. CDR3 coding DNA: TGTGCCAGCAGTTACCTACCGGGACAGCAAGCTTTCTTT.

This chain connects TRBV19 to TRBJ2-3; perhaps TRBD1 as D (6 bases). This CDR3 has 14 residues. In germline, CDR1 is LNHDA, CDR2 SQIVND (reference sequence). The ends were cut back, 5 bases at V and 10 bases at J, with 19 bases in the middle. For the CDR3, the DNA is TGTGCCAGTAGTGCCCCCCGGGACACCCTTTCGCAGTATTTT. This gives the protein CASSAPRDTLSQYF.

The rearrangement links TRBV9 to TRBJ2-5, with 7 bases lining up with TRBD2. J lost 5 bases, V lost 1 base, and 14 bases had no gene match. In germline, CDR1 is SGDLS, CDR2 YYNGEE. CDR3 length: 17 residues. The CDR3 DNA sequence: TGTGCCAGCAGCGTATTGGCGGGGGAGACCCGAGGTGAGACCCAGTACTTC. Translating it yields CASSVLAGETRGETQYF.

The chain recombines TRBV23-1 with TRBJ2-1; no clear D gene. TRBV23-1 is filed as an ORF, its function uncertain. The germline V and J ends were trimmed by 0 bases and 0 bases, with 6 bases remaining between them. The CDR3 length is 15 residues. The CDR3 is CASSQSAPSYNEQFF. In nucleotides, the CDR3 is TGCGCCAGCAGTCAATCTGCTCCCTCCTACAATGAGCAGTTCTTC.

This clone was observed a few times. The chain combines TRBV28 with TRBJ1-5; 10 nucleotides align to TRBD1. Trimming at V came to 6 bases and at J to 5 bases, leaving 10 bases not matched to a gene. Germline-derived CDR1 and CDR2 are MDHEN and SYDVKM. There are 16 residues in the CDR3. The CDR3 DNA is TGTGCCAGCAGCCCAGCGGGACAGGGGAACGATCAGCCCCAGCATTTT. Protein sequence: CASSPAGQGNDQPQHF.

CDR3: CASSPSGNSYEQYF. CDR3 bases: TGTGCCAGCTCACCATCAGGCAACTCCTACGAGCAGTACTTC. The rearrangement joins TRBV18 to TRBJ2-7, with no clear D. With 2 bases removed from V and 0 bases from J, the gap between germline ends came to 8 bases. The CDR3 covers 14 residues. Germline V gene data show CDR1 as KGHSH and CDR2 as LQKENI.

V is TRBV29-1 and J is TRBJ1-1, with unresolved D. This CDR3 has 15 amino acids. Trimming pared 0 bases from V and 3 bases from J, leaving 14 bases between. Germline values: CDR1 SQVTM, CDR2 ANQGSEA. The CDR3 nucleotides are TGCAGCGTTGAAGATATGACTCTTAAGGACACTGAAGCTTTCTTT. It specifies CSVEDMTLKDTEAFF.

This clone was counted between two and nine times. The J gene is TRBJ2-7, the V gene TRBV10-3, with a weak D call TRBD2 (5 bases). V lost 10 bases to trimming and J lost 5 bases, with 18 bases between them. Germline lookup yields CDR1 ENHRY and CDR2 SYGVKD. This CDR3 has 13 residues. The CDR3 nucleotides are TGTGCCACGGCGTGGGAGAAAACTGACGAGCAGTACTTC. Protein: CATAWEKTDEQYF.